This TCR beta chain was found in a study of Ad26.COV2.S vaccination and SARS-CoV-2 variants. Overall study context: Ad26.COV2.S, an intramuscular injection, was given once or twice 56 days apart.

The V gene's germline CDR1 is SGHVS and CDR2 FNYEAQ. There are 16 residues in the CDR3. V was shortened by 1 base and J by 0 bases, with 12 bases between the two germline ends. Treatment here: 15 to 20 received Ad26.COV2.S at low or high dose, single or two shots; roughly five received placebo; per-sample allocation not given. All samples were drawn on day 63, counting from the first vaccine or placebo injection. This table comes from immunoSEQ multiplex PCR, and its TCRdb copy is limited to in-frame clones, with some not included. The repertoire holds 320,000 or so clones, with 90% as singletons. The material sequenced was peripheral blood, taken in a trial of Ad26.COV2.S vaccine versus placebo. This receptor was taken from a person between 18 and 65 years old who received the Ad26.COV2.S COVID-19 vaccine or a placebo. V gene TRBV7-6 combines with J gene TRBJ1-1; D gene unclear. The CDR3 DNA follows: TGTGCCAGCAGCTTAGAAGCCAGCAACATGAACACTGAAGCTTTCTTT. It yields the protein CASSLEASNMNTEAFF.